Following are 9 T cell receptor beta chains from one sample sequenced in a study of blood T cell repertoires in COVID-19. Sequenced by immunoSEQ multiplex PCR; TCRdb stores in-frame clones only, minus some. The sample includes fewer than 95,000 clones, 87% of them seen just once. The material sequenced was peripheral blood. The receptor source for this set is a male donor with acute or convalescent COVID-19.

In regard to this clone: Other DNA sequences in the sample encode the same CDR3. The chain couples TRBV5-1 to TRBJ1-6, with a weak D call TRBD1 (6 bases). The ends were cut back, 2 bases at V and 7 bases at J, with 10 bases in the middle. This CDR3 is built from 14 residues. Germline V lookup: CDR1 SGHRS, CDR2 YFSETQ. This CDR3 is CASSLGQGNSPLHF. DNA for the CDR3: TGCGCCAGCAGCTTAGGGCAGGGGAATTCACCCCTCCACTTT.

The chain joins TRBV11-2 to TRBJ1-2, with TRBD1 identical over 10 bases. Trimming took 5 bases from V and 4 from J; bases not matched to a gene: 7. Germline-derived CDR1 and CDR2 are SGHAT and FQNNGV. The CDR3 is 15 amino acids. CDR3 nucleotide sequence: TGTGCCAGCAGCCGAGGACAGGGGGGGATCTATGGCTACACCTTC. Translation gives CASSRGQGGIYGYTF.

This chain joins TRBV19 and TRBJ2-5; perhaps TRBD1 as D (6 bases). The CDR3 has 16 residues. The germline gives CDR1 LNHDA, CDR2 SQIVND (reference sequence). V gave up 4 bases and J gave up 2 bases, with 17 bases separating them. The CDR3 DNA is TGTGCCAGTAGTAGTTTTGAAAGGACAGCTCAAGAGACCCAGTACTTC. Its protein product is CASSSFERTAQETQYF.

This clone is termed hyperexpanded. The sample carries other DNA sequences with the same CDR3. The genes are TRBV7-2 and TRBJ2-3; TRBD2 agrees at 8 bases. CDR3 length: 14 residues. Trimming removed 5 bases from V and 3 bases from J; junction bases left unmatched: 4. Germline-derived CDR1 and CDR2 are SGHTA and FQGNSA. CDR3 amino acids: CASSLGGATDTQYF. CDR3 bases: TGTGCCAGCAGCCTCGGGGGGGCAACAGATACGCAGTATTTT.

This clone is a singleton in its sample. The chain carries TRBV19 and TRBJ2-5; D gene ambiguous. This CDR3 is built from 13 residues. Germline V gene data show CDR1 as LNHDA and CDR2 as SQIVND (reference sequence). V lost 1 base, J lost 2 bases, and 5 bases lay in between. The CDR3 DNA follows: TGTGCCAGTAGTATAGGGCAGCAAGAGACCCAGTACTTC. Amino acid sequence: CASSIGQQETQYF.

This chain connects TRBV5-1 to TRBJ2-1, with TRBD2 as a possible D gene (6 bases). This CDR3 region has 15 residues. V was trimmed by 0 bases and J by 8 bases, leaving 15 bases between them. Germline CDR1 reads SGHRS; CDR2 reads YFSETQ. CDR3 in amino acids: CASSLEPGRGDEQFF. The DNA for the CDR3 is TGCGCCAGCAGCTTGGAACCCGGGCGCGGGGATGAGCAGTTCTTC.

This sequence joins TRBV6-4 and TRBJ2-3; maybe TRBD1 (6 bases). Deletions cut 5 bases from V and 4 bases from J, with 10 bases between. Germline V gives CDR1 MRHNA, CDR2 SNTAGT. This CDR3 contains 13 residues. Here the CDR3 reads CASSKDSPDTQYF. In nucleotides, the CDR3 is TGTGCCAGCAGTAAGGACAGTCCAGATACGCAGTATTTT.

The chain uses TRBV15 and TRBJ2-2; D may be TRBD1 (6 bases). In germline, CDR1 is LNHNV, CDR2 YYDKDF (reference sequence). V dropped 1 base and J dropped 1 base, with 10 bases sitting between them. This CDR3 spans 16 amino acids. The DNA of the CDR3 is TGTGCCACCAGCAGAGTCGGGACACAGAACACCGGGGAGCTGTTTTTT. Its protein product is CATSRVGTQNTGELFF.

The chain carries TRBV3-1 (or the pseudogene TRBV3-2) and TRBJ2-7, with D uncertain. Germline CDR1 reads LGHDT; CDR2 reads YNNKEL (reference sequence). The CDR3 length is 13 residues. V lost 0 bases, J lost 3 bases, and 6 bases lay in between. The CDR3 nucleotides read TGTGCCAGCAGCCAAGATCAGTTCTACGAGCAGTACTTC. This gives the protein CASSQDQFYEQYF.